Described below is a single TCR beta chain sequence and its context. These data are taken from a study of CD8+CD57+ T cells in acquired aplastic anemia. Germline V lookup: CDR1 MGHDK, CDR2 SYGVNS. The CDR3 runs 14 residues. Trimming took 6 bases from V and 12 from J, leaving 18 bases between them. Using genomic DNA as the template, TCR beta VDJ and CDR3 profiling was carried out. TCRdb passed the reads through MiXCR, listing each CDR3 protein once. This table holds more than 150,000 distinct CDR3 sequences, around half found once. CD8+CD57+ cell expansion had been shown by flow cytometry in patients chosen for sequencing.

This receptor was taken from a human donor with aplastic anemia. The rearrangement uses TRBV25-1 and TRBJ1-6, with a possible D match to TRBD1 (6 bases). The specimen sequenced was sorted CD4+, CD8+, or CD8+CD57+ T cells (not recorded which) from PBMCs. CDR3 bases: TGTGCCAGCAGACCAACAGGGACCGGTTTACCCCTCCACTTT. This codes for CASRPTGTGLPLHF.